One and the same sample provided the 24 T cell receptor beta chains below, sequenced in a study of blood T cell repertoires in COVID-19. Measured with immunoSEQ multiplex PCR; TCRdb has only the in-frame clones, and not every one. The sample carries approximately 130,000 clones, around four fifths recorded once. Sequenced input: peripheral blood. These receptors originate from a man older than 75 with acute or convalescent COVID-19.

The gene calls are TRBV19 and TRBJ1-5; 7 positions match TRBD1. This CDR3 has 17 amino acids. Germline CDR1 LNHDA, CDR2 SQIVND (reference sequence). V gave up 5 bases and J gave up 1 base; unmatched junction bases: 11. CDR3 nucleotide sequence: TGTGCCAGTAGTGTAAGACAGGGCGGACGGAGCAATCAGCCCCAGCATTTT. Translation gives CASSVRQGGRSNQPQHF.

This clone has just a few counts. The chain combines TRBV11-2 with TRBJ2-5; TRBD2 is a possible D gene (6 bases). The CDR3 totals 15 residues. Germline-derived CDR1 and CDR2 are SGHAT and FQNNGV. V was pared by 1 base and J by 4 bases, with 13 bases between. In nucleotides, the CDR3 is TGTGCCAGCAGCTTAGTGGCCGTGGGGGGAGAGACCCAGTACTTC. It is translated as CASSLVAVGGETQYF. The entire variable domain, with the rest obtained from reference TRBV11-2 and TRBJ2-5, is as follows: EAGVAQSPRYKIIEKRQSVAFWCNPISGHATLYWYQQILGQGPKLLIQFQNNGVVDDSQLPKDRFSAERLKGVDSTLKIQPAKLEDSAVYLCASSLVAVGGETQYFGPGTRLLVL.

The chain joins TRBV30 to TRBJ2-7; 10 bases match TRBD2. The CDR3 covers 16 residues. V trimming: 2 bases; J trimming: 7 bases; junction bases outside the gene matches: 14. Germline V gene data show CDR1 as GTSNPN and CDR2 as SVGIG (reference sequence). CDR3 amino acids: CAWSTSSGGARGEQYF. CDR3 nucleotide sequence: TGTGCCTGGAGTACCTCGAGCGGGGGGGCCCGAGGAGAGCAGTACTTC.

This chain joins TRBV6-4 and TRBJ2-7; 10 bases line up with TRBD2. This CDR3 is built from 13 residues. The V and J ends lost 5 bases and 4 bases, in that order; junction bases with no gene match: 2. Germline-derived CDR1 and CDR2 are MRHNA and SNTAGT. CDR3 sequence (DNA): TGTGCCAGCAGTTTACTAGCGGGGTACGAGCAGTACTTC. This sequence encodes CASSLLAGYEQYF.

The rearrangement joins TRBV3-1 (or the pseudogene TRBV3-2) to TRBJ2-6; no definite D call. CDR3 size: 15 residues. Per the germline V gene, CDR1 is LGHDT and CDR2 is YNNKEL (reference sequence). Trimming took 5 bases from V and 4 from J, leaving 12 bases between them. The CDR3 bases are TGTGCCAGCAGCTCCTTGGCGACAGGGGCCAACGTCCTGACTTTC. It encodes CASSSLATGANVLTF.

This clone was seen once. This chain connects TRBV9 to TRBJ2-3; 9 positions match TRBD2. CDR1 and CDR2 from the germline V gene are SGDLS and YYNGEE. CDR3 length equals 17 residues. The V gene end was trimmed by 0 bases and the J gene end by 2 bases; junction bases not matched to a gene: 7. This CDR3 is CASSVGLAGGVTDTQYF. The CDR3 nucleotides are TGTGCCAGCAGCGTAGGTTTGGCGGGGGGGGTCACAGATACGCAGTATTTT. The full variable domain, rest sourced from reference TRBV9 and TRBJ2-3, is DSGVTQTPKHLITATGQRVTLRCSPRSGDLSVYWYQQSLDQGLQFLIQYYNGEERAKGNILERFSAQQFPDLHSELNLSSLELGDSALYFCASSVGLAGGVTDTQYFGPGTRLTVL.

The rearrangement joins TRBV2 to TRBJ2-2, with 10 bases identical to TRBD1. The CDR3 extends over 16 amino acids. Losses at the gene ends were 4 bases for V and 4 bases for J; bases not matched to a gene: 6. Germline V CDR1 and CDR2: SNHLY, FYNNEI. CDR3 residues: CASSGQGASTTGELFF. The DNA of the CDR3 is TGTGCCAGCAGTGGACAGGGGGCTTCGACCACCGGGGAGCTGTTTTTT.

Here the CDR3 reads CASSYRGTLNTGELFF. CDR3 sequence (DNA): TGTGCCAGCAGTTACAGGGGGACCTTGAACACCGGGGAGCTGTTTTTT. The chain employs TRBV27 and TRBJ2-2; 8 bases fit TRBD1. This CDR3 spans 16 amino acids. The V and J ends lost 4 bases and 1 base, in that order; junction bases with no gene match: 5. Germline-derived CDR1 and CDR2 are MNHEY and SMNVEV (reference sequence).

This clone was seen only a few times. This sequence joins TRBV27 and TRBJ2-7; the D gene is possibly TRBD1 (6 bases). CDR3 length: 13 amino acids. Trimming took off 4 bases at V and 6 bases at J, with 13 bases between the two ends. Germline CDR1 reads MNHEY; CDR2 reads SMNVEV (reference sequence). CDR3 DNA sequence: TGTGCCAGCAGTTCCCAAACAGGGCTCGAGCAGTACTTC. Translated, it gives CASSSQTGLEQYF.

This chain links TRBV6-1 with TRBJ1-4, with D maybe TRBD1 (6 bases). The CDR3 sequence is 15 residues long. With 1 base removed from V and 6 bases from J, the gap between germline ends came to 12 bases. The V gene's germline CDR1 is MNHNS and CDR2 SASEGT. The CDR3 sequence is CASSEEGTRDEKLFF. The DNA of the CDR3 is TGTGCCAGCAGTGAAGAGGGGACACGGGATGAAAAACTGTTTTTT.

This clone was observed once. This chain connects TRBV4-2 to TRBJ1-1; D not resolved. Trimming stripped 4 bases from V and 0 bases from J, with 12 bases between. The CDR3 length is 15 residues. Germline loops: CDR1 LGHNA, CDR2 YNFKEQ. The CDR3 reads CASSPKTQLNTEAFF. The CDR3 nucleotides read TGTGCCAGCAGCCCGAAGACTCAGTTGAACACTGAAGCTTTCTTT.

The V gene is TRBV6-1, the J gene TRBJ2-7, with 9 bases fitting TRBD2. The CDR3 length is 16 residues. Germline-derived CDR1 and CDR2 are MNHNS and SASEGT. The ends lost 4 bases at V and 3 bases at J; junction bases unmatched: 10. CDR3 nucleotides: TGTGCCAGCAGTGCCCAGTCAAGCGGGGGGTACTACGAGCAGTACTTC. Translated, it gives CASSAQSSGGYYEQYF.

The genes are TRBV27 and TRBJ2-7; the match to TRBD1 covers 7 bases. Germline lookup yields CDR1 MNHEY and CDR2 SMNVEV (reference sequence). There are 14 residues in the CDR3. The V gene end was trimmed by 6 bases and the J gene end by 2 bases; junction bases not matched to a gene: 7. CDR3 in DNA: TGTGCCAGCAGCCAATACAGGGGCCCCTACGAGCAGTACTTC. Translating it yields CASSQYRGPYEQYF.

The V call is TRBV6-5, the J call TRBJ1-1; no clear D. V gave up 6 bases and J gave up 6 bases, with 14 bases separating them. This CDR3 is 13 amino acids long. Germline CDR1 and CDR2: MNHEY and SVGAGI. The CDR3 loop is CASRTLALPEAFF. CDR3 sequence (DNA): TGTGCCAGCAGAACCTTAGCCCTCCCTGAAGCTTTCTTT.

This chain joins TRBV3-1 (or the pseudogene TRBV3-2) and TRBJ2-2, with D unclear. The CDR3 runs to 12 residues. Trimming stripped 0 bases from V and 8 bases from J, with 4 bases between. Germline V CDR1 and CDR2: LGHDT, YNNKEL (reference sequence). For the CDR3, the DNA is TGTGCCAGCAGCCAAGATCTGGGGGAGCTGTTTTTT. It translates to CASSQDLGELFF.

V is TRBV11-1 and J is TRBJ2-7; TRBD2 agrees at 8 bases. CDR3 length: 16 residues. CDR1 SGHAT and CDR2 FQDESV come from the germline V gene (reference sequence). V lost 0 bases, J lost 0 bases, and 4 bases stayed unmatched. The CDR3 loop reads CASSLASSGSSYEQYF. The CDR3 nucleotides are TGTGCCAGCAGCTTAGCGTCGAGCGGGAGCTCCTACGAGCAGTACTTC.

V gene TRBV18 combines with J gene TRBJ2-2, with a possible D match to TRBD2 (5 bases). Germline V gene lookup returns CDR1 KGHSH and CDR2 LQKENI. Trimming took off 4 bases at V and 4 bases at J, with 10 bases between the two ends. There are 14 residues in the CDR3. The CDR3 here is CASSHSESTGELFF. CDR3 DNA: TGTGCCAGCTCACATAGCGAGAGCACCGGGGAGCTGTTTTTT. The full variable domain, rest sourced from reference TRBV18 and TRBJ2-2, is NAGVMQNPRHLVRRRGQEARLRCSPMKGHSHVYWYRQLPEEGLKFMVYLQKENIIDESGMPKERFSAEFPKEGPSILRIQQVVRGDSAAYFCASSHSESTGELFFGEGSRLTVL.

This clone was counted between two and nine times. The gene calls are TRBV5-4 and TRBJ2-1; 10 nucleotides match TRBD1. There are 17 residues in the CDR3. Germline values: CDR1 SGHNT, CDR2 YYREEE (reference sequence). The trim removed 5 bases at V and 2 bases at J, leaving 10 bases unmatched. As DNA, the CDR3 is TGTGCCAGCAGTGGTGCCGGCGGGACAGGGGCCTACAATGAGCAGTTCTTC. The encoded protein is CASSGAGGTGAYNEQFF. Full variable domain (remainder filled in from reference TRBV5-4 and TRBJ2-1): ETGVTQSPTHLIKTRGQQVTLRCSSQSGHNTVSWYQQALGQGPQFIFQYYREEENGRGNFPPRFSGLQFPNYSSELNVNALELDDSALYLCASSGAGGTGAYNEQFFGPGTRLTVL.

The genes are TRBV5-5 and TRBJ2-5; D perhaps matches TRBD1 (5 bases). Germline V gene lookup returns CDR1 SGHKS and CDR2 YYEKEE (reference sequence). Trimming removed 0 bases from V and 5 bases from J, with 11 bases in between. The CDR3 runs 14 residues. CDR3 nucleotide sequence: TGTGCCAGCAGCTTGGCCCCAGGGCGGGAGACCCAGTACTTC. Encoded protein: CASSLAPGRETQYF.

The chain employs TRBV18 and TRBJ2-1, with 8 bases fitting TRBD1. V dropped 6 bases and J dropped 1; count of bases not matched to a gene: 2. CDR3 size: 14 residues. Per germline, CDR1 KGHSH and CDR2 LQKENI. The DNA for the CDR3 is TGTGCCAGCTCCCGGGACAGGTCCTACAATGAGCAGTTCTTC. Its protein is CASSRDRSYNEQFF.

The genes are TRBV19 and TRBJ2-2, with D perhaps TRBD1 (5 bases). The CDR3 runs to 14 residues. V lost 7 bases, J lost 4 bases, and 13 bases lay in between. CDR1 is LNHDA, CDR2 SQIVND, per germline (reference sequence). The CDR3 DNA reads as TGTGCCAGTACAGGGTCCCCTTCCACCGGGGAGCTGTTTTTT. It codes for CASTGSPSTGELFF.

The rearrangement links TRBV7-9 to TRBJ2-7; possible D gene TRBD1, 5 bases. The V end was cut by 5 bases, the J end by 5 bases, with 19 bases between. Germline V gene data show CDR1 as SEHNR and CDR2 as FQNEAQ (reference sequence). This CDR3 comprises 15 residues. CDR3 bases: TGTGCCAGCAGCCCCCAAAGGCAGGGTACTCACGAGCAGTACTTC. This codes for CASSPQRQGTHEQYF.

The V call is TRBV5-6, the J call TRBJ2-7, with 7 bases aligning to TRBD1. J gave up 5 bases and V 5 bases, and 10 bases lay outside the gene matches. The CDR3 has 14 residues. Germline CDR1 and CDR2: SGHDT and YYEEEE. DNA for the CDR3: TGTGCCAGCAGGGAAGAACAGGGGTCGCACGAGCAGTACTTC. Its protein product is CASREEQGSHEQYF.

There are a few counts of this clone. The chain employs TRBV7-9 and TRBJ1-5; no reliable D call. Per germline, CDR1 SEHNR and CDR2 FQNEAQ (reference sequence). The CDR3 loop spans 13 amino acids. The V end was cut by 2 bases, the J end by 5 bases, with 7 bases between. CDR3 coding DNA: TGTGCCAGCAGCTTATACATTCATCAGCCCCAGCATTTT. It is translated as CASSLYIHQPQHF.